This entry lists 23 T cell receptor beta chains sequenced from one sample in a study of cytomegalovirus exposure and HLA in healthy donors. In the PCR, 60 Vbeta and 13 Jbeta primers were used. Clones were sequenced by immunoSEQ multiplex PCR, and TCRdb holds only the in-frame ones, with some missing. The sample consists of roughly 190,000 clones, over 70% of them appearing once. Sequencing was performed on PBMCs. The receptors shown here come from a man aged 45-65 years in good health and CMV-seronegative.

The chain couples TRBV27 to TRBJ2-2, with 8 nucleotides matching TRBD2. V shed 4 bases, J shed 5 bases, and the junction held 9 bases outside the gene matches. The CDR3 sequence is 16 residues long. Germline CDR1 and CDR2: MNHEY and SMNVEV (reference sequence). For the CDR3, the DNA is TGTGCCAGCAGTTCTCCGGTGACTAGCGTTACCGGGGAGCTGTTTTTT. It specifies CASSSPVTSVTGELFF.

This clone showed up just a few times. The rearrangement links TRBV7-8 to TRBJ2-5, with 10 bases lining up with TRBD1. The CDR3 runs 14 residues. V trimming: 5 bases; J trimming: 5 bases; junction bases outside the gene matches: 5. Germline V CDR1 and CDR2: SGHVS, FQNEAQ. The CDR3 here is CASSPRDRGETQYF. DNA of the CDR3: TGTGCCAGCAGCCCCCGGGACAGGGGCGAGACCCAGTACTTC.

The chain recombines TRBV10-3 with TRBJ2-1; tentatively, D is TRBD1 (6 bases). Trimming removed 6 bases at V and 6 bases at J, with 18 bases between. The CDR3 length is 15 residues. The germline gives CDR1 ENHRY, CDR2 SYGVKD. The CDR3 spells CAISVQGPMSNEQFF. DNA for the CDR3: TGTGCCATCAGCGTACAGGGACCCATGAGCAATGAGCAGTTCTTC.

The DNA for the CDR3 is TGTGCCAGCAGCTTGGGACAGGGCTATAATTCACCCCTCCACTTT. This sequence encodes CASSLGQGYNSPLHF. This sequence joins TRBV6-5 and TRBJ1-6; 9 bases line up with TRBD1. V lost 6 bases, J lost 3 bases, and 3 bases stayed unmatched. Looked up from germline, CDR1 is MNHEY and CDR2 is SVGAGI. The CDR3 runs to 15 residues.

V is TRBV2 and J is TRBJ1-4; 9 nucleotides line up with TRBD1. The CDR3 is 14 residues long. CDR1 SNHLY and CDR2 FYNNEI come from the germline V gene. Trimming took 10 bases from V and 5 from J; bases not matched to a gene: 8. The CDR3 sequence: CANYRGRRNEKLFF. CDR3 DNA sequence: TGTGCCAATTACAGGGGGCGAAGAAATGAAAAACTGTTTTTT.

This clone was picked up a small number of times. This chain connects TRBV6-6 to TRBJ1-5; D not certain. CDR1 and CDR2 (germline): MNHNY, SVGAGI (reference sequence). The CDR3 runs 14 residues. Between the trimmed V and J ends, which lost 6 bases and 0 bases, there was a span of 9 bases. CDR3 sequence: CASSLGSSNQPQHF. The CDR3, as DNA: TGTGCCAGCAGCCTCGGGAGTAGCAATCAGCCCCAGCATTTT.

CDR3 nucleotides: TGTGCCAGCAGCTTAGACGGGTTGGGCAATCAGCCCCAGCATTTT. Its translation is CASSLDGLGNQPQHF. V usage is TRBV7-9 and J usage is TRBJ1-5, with D unresolved. The CDR3 covers 15 residues. Trimming removed 1 base at V and 2 bases at J, with 9 bases between. Looked up from germline, CDR1 is SEHNR and CDR2 is FQNEAQ (reference sequence).

The table lists this clone with a few counts. This chain joins TRBV4-2 and TRBJ1-4; the match to TRBD1 covers 9 bases. V shed 3 bases and J 8 bases; nucleotides not matched to a gene: 1. This CDR3 spans 13 amino acids. The germline CDR1 and CDR2 sequences are LGHNA and YNFKEQ. As DNA, the CDR3 is TGTGCCAGCAGCCAGGGGACAGGGGAAAAACTGTTTTTT. Encoded protein: CASSQGTGEKLFF.

The rearrangement uses TRBV5-1 and TRBJ2-2; D gene unclear. V gave up 1 base and J gave up 0 bases, with 10 bases separating them. Germline CDR1 and CDR2: SGHRS and YFSETQ. CDR3 size: 16 residues. The DNA for the CDR3 is TGCGCCAGCAGCTTGATCCCTCAGGCGAACACCGGGGAGCTGTTTTTT. Translation: CASSLIPQANTGELFF.

This chain uses TRBV2 with TRBJ1-6, with a possible D match to TRBD1 (6 bases). The CDR3 runs to 14 residues. Per the germline V gene, CDR1 is SNHLY and CDR2 is FYNNEI. Trimming stripped 7 bases from V and 10 bases from J, with 17 bases between. In DNA form, the CDR3 reads TGTGCCAGCAAGGGGGGAGGGGAAAAATCACCCCTCCACTTT. It specifies CASKGGGEKSPLHF.

The chain couples TRBV7-9 to TRBJ1-1; TRBD1 aligns across 9 bases. V shed 1 base and J 2 bases; nucleotides not matched to a gene: 2. CDR3 length: 15 amino acids. The germline V gene encodes CDR1 SEHNR and CDR2 FQNEAQ (reference sequence). The CDR3 region has the DNA TGTGCCAGCAGCTTAGACAGGGGGCCAAACACTGAAGCTTTCTTT. As protein: CASSLDRGPNTEAFF.

The gene calls are TRBV10-1 and TRBJ1-2; 8 nucleotides agree with TRBD1. The CDR3 consists of 15 residues. The germline gives CDR1 WNHNN, CDR2 SYGVQD (reference sequence). V lost 7 bases, J lost 6 bases, and 13 bases stayed unmatched. The CDR3 loop reads CASTAQGAGYDGYTF. The CDR3 coding sequence is TGCGCCAGCACTGCGCAGGGGGCGGGATACGATGGCTACACCTTC.

This clone was seen a handful of times. The chain recombines TRBV19 with TRBJ2-3, with TRBD2 matching 7 bases. This CDR3 contains 13 residues. J was trimmed by 14 bases and V by 5 bases; bases with no gene match: 13. Germline V gene data show CDR1 as LNHDA and CDR2 as SQIVND (reference sequence). CDR3 protein: CASSERTRIHWYF. The DNA for the CDR3 is TGTGCCAGTAGTGAAAGGACTAGAATTCATTGGTATTTT.

The chain employs TRBV6-1 and TRBJ1-2; 9 positions agree with TRBD1. V shed 10 bases, J shed 7 bases, and the junction held 10 bases outside the gene matches. The germline CDR1 and CDR2 sequences are MNHNS and SASEGT. This CDR3 has 13 amino acids. CDR3 bases: TGTGCCATTTACGGGACAGGGAATTCTGGCTACACCTTC. Protein sequence: CAIYGTGNSGYTF.

V and J are TRBV25-1 and TRBJ1-4; 10 bases agree with TRBD1. Germline V gives CDR1 MGHDK, CDR2 SYGVNS. The CDR3 has 14 residues. J lost 8 bases, V lost 1 base, and 1 base had no gene match. The CDR3 coding sequence is TGTGCCAGCAGTGAATGGACAGGGGGGGAAAAACTGTTTTTT. The encoded protein is CASSEWTGGEKLFF.

The rearrangement links TRBV7-9 to TRBJ1-2, with D perhaps TRBD1 (5 bases). Trimming cost V 1 base and J 3 bases, with 12 bases left between them. Per germline, CDR1 SEHNR and CDR2 FQNEAQ (reference sequence). The CDR3 is made up of 15 amino acids. CDR3 DNA sequence: TGTGCCAGCAGCTTAGGGTGGGGGGAAGACTATGGCTACACCTTC. It is translated as CASSLGWGEDYGYTF.

V and J are TRBV18 and TRBJ1-2, with 7 nucleotides matching TRBD1. After removal of 5 bases from V and 6 bases from J, the junction contained 9 bases not matched to a gene. The CDR3 is 14 amino acids. Per germline, CDR1 KGHSH and CDR2 LQKENI. CDR3 loop: CASSTFDRENGYTF. Here the CDR3 DNA reads TGTGCCAGCTCAACCTTTGACAGGGAGAATGGCTACACCTTC.

The chain joins TRBV7-9 to TRBJ2-7; maybe TRBD2 (6 bases). V was pared by 5 bases and J by 4 bases, with 21 bases between. Germline CDR1 reads SEHNR; CDR2 reads FQNEAQ (reference sequence). There are 16 residues in the CDR3. CDR3 bases: TGTGCCAGCAGCACTCCGGAGGAGGGATCCCCTTACGAGCAGTACTTC. It translates to CASSTPEEGSPYEQYF.

The V gene is TRBV5-6, the J gene TRBJ2-1, with 9 bases fitting TRBD1. This CDR3 has 15 amino acids. After removal of 0 bases from V and 7 bases from J, the junction contained 5 bases not matched to a gene. CDR1 SGHDT and CDR2 YYEEEE come from the germline V gene. CDR3: CASSLVTGGNNEQFF. For the CDR3, the DNA is TGTGCCAGCAGCTTGGTGACAGGGGGTAATAATGAGCAGTTCTTC.

The chain is built from TRBV7-2 and TRBJ2-1, with 8 bases that match TRBD2. This CDR3 spans 14 amino acids. The V gene end was trimmed by 3 bases and the J gene end by 2 bases; junction bases not matched to a gene: 0. Germline V lookup: CDR1 SGHTA, CDR2 FQGNSA. The CDR3 DNA reads TGTGCCAGCAGCTTTAGCGGGGCCTACAATGAGCAGTTCTTC. Translation gives CASSFSGAYNEQFF.

This clone has more than one count but fewer than ten. The chain is built from TRBV5-1 and TRBJ2-2, with 7 bases aligning to TRBD1. The CDR3 spans 14 residues. V was pared by 4 bases and J by 7 bases, with 7 bases of the junction left unmatched. CDR1 is SGHRS and CDR2 is YFSETQ in the germline V gene. CDR3 residues: CASSQDRDGGELFF. The CDR3, as DNA: TGCGCCAGCAGCCAAGACAGGGATGGCGGGGAGCTGTTTTTT.

The chain recombines TRBV7-2 with TRBJ2-5; 8 nucleotides align to TRBD1. The junction had 11 bases not matched to a gene; V was cut back by 10 bases and J by 4 bases. CDR1 and CDR2 from the germline V gene are SGHTA and FQGNSA. The CDR3 extends over 14 amino acids. CDR3 in amino acids: CATRKTGGIETQYF. The CDR3 nucleotides read TGTGCCACCCGAAAAACAGGGGGGATAGAGACCCAGTACTTC.

The chain employs TRBV5-8 and TRBJ1-5, with 7 positions matching TRBD1. Unmatched junction bases numbered 4, after V lost 1 base and J lost 6 bases. The CDR3 has 14 amino acids. Germline CDR1 is SGHTS and CDR2 is YDEGEE. CDR3 nucleotide sequence: TGTGCCAGCAGCTTGAAGACAGGGTTTCAGCCCCAGCATTTT. It is translated as CASSLKTGFQPQHF.